The clone carrying this T cell receptor beta chain was picked up a small number of times. The junction does not match germline at one end; this may be a read error. As it was prepared, the TCRbeta library received unique molecular identifiers. In TCRdb, the PCR reads were re-called with MiXCR into one record per CDR3 protein. The sample contains roughly 350,000 distinct CDR3 sequences, 10% of which appear only once. This record comes from a study of T-cell reconstitution after alpha-beta-depleted transplantation in children. From germline, CDR1 is SGHTA and CDR2 FQGNSA. The CDR3 sequence is 15 residues long.

This TCR was recovered from a human donor who donated a stem cell graft to a child with acute lymphoblastic leukemia. Sequenced material: PBMCs from the stem cell graft donor, taken from the stem cell graft. The V call is TRBV7-2, the J call TRBJ1-6; D gene ambiguous. CDR3 loop: CASSLARGANSPLHF. As DNA, the CDR3 is TGTGCCAGCAGCCTAGCGCGGGGAGCTAATTCACCCCTCCACTTT.